This T cell receptor (beta chain) was captured in a study of blood T cell repertoires in COVID-19. Per germline, CDR1 MGHRA and CDR2 YSYEKL. CDR3 length: 16 residues. The ends were cut back, 0 bases at V and 6 bases at J, with 17 bases in the middle. Assay: immunoSEQ multiplex PCR; the TCRdb copy retains only in-frame clones and omits some. The data show roughly 100,000 clones, with around 81% seen just once and 8% to 10% held by the top ten. V and J are TRBV4-1 and TRBJ1-2, with a tentative D call TRBD1 (6 bases). The source of this sequence is a woman in her 70s with acute or convalescent COVID-19. The sequenced sample consisted of peripheral blood. The CDR3 loop is CASSQEERKGGNGYTF. The CDR3, as DNA: TGCGCCAGCAGCCAAGAAGAAAGGAAGGGGGGGAATGGCTACACCTTC.